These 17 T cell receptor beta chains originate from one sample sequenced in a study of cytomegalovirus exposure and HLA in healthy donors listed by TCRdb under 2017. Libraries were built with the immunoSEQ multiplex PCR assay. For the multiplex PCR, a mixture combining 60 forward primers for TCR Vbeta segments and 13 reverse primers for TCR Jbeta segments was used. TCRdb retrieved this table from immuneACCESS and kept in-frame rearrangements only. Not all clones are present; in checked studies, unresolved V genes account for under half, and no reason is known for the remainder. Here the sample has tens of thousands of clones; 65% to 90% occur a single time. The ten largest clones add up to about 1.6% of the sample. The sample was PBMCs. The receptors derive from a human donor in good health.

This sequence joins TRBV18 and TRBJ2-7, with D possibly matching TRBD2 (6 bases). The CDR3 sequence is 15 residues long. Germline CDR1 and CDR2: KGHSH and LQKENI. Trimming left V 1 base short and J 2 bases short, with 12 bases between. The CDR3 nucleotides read TGTGCCAGCTCACCACGGGACGGGGGTACCTACGAGCAGTACTTC. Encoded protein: CASSPRDGGTYEQYF.

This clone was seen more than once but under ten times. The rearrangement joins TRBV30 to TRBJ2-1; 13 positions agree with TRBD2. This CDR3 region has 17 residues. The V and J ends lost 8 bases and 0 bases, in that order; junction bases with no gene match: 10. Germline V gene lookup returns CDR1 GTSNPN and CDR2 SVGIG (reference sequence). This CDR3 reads CANRLAGGQSSYNEQFF. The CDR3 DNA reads TGTGCCAACCGACTAGCGGGAGGCCAAAGCTCCTACAATGAGCAGTTCTTC. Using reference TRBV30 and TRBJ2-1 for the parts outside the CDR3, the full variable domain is SQTIHQWPATLVQPVGSPLSLECTVEGTSNPNLYWYRQAAGRGLQLLFYSVGIGQISSEVPQNLSASRPQDRQFILSSKKLLLSDSGFYLCANRLAGGQSSYNEQFFGPGTRLTVL.

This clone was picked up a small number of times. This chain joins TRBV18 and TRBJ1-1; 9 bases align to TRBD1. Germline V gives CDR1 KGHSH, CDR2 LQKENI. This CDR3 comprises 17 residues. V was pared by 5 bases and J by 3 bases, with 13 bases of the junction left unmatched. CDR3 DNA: TGTGCCAGCTCAAAGCAAAGGACAGGGGCCGGGTACACTGAAGCTTTCTTT. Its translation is CASSKQRTGAGYTEAFF.

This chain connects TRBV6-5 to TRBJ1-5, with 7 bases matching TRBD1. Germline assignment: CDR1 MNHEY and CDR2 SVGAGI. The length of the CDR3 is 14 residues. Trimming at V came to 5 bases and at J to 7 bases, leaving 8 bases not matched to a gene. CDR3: CASSTGVSGQPQHF. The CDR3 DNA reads TGTGCCAGCAGTACAGGGGTTTCAGGGCAGCCCCAGCATTTT.

The CDR3 region is CASSTPLGTDTQYF. CDR3 nucleotides: TGTGCCAGCAGTACACCTCTAGGCACAGATACGCAGTATTTT. The chain links TRBV28 to TRBJ2-3; no clear D gene. Between the trimmed V and J ends, which lost 5 bases and 1 base, there was a span of 10 bases. CDR1 is MDHEN and CDR2 is SYDVKM in the germline V gene. CDR3 length: 14 residues. The whole variable domain, remainder taken from reference TRBV28 and TRBJ2-3, is DVKVTQSSRYLVKRTGEKVFLECVQDMDHENMFWYRQDPGLGLRLIYFSYDVKMKEKGDIPEGYSVSREKKERFSLILESASTNQTSMYLCASSTPLGTDTQYFGPGTRLTVL.

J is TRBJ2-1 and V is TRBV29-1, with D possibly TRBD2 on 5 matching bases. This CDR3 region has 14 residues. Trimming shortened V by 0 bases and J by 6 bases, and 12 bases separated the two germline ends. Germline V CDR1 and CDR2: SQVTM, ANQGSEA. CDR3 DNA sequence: TGCAGCGTTGAAGATCGGGCAGGAGGCAATGAGCAGTTCTTC. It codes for CSVEDRAGGNEQFF.

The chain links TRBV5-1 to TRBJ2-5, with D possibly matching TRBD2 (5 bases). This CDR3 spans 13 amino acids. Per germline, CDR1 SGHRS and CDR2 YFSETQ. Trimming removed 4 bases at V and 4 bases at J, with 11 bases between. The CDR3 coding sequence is TGCGCCAGCAGCATGTCCGGACTAGAGACCCAGTACTTC. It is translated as CASSMSGLETQYF.

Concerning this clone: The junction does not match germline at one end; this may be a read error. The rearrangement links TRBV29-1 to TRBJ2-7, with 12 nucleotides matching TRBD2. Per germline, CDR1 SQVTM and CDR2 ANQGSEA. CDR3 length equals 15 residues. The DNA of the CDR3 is TGCAGCGCCGAACAACCTAGCGGGAGGGGTTACGCGCAGTACTTC. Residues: CSAEQPSGRGYAQYF.

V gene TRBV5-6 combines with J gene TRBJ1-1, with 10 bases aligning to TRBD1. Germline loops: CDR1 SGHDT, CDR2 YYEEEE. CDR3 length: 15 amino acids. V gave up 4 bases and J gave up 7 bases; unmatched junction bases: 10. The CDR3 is CASSLPGQGIGEAFF. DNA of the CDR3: TGTGCCAGCAGCCTTCCGGGACAGGGGATCGGTGAAGCTTTCTTT.

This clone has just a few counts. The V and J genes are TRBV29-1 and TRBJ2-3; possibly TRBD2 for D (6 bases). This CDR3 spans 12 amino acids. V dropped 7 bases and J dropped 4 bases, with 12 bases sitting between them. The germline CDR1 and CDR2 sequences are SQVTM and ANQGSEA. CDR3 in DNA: TGCAGCGCCGGAGGAGGGTCAGATACGCAGTATTTT. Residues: CSAGGGSDTQYF.

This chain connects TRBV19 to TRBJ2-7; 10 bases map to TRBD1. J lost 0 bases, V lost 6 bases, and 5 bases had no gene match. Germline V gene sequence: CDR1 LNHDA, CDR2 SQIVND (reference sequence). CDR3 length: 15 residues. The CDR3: CASRETGGSSYEQYF. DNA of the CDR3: TGTGCCAGTAGAGAGACAGGGGGCAGCTCCTACGAGCAGTACTTC.

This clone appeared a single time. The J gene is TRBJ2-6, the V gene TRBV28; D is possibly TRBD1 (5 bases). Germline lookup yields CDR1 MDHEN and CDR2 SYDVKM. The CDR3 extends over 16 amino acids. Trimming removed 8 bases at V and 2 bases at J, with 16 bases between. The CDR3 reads CASSQDKFPGANVLTF. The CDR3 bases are TGTGCCAGCTCCCAGGACAAATTCCCTGGGGCCAACGTCCTGACTTTC.

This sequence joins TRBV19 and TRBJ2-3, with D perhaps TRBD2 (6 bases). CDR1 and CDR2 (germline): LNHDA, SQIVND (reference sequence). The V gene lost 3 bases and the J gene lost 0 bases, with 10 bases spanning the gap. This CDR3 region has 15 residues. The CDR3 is CASSIRGDSTDTQYF. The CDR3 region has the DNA TGTGCCAGTAGTATTCGCGGGGATAGCACAGATACGCAGTATTTT.

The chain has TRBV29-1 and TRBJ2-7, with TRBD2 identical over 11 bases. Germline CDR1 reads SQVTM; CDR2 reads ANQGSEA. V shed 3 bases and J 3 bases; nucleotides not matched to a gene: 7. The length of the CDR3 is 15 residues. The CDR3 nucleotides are TGCAGCGTTGAGCTGACTAGCGGGAACCTCTACGAGCAGTACTTC. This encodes CSVELTSGNLYEQYF.

The CDR3 bases are TGTGCCAGCATCGAGGGACAGGGATACAATCAGCCCCAGCATTTT. Translating gives CASIEGQGYNQPQHF. The chain recombines TRBV19 with TRBJ1-5; 9 nucleotides line up with TRBD1. CDR1 is LNHDA and CDR2 is SQIVND in the germline V gene (reference sequence). J lost 3 bases, V lost 9 bases, and 9 bases had no gene match. The CDR3 sequence is 15 residues long.

CDR3 bases: TGTGCCAGTAGTATGTGGGGGCCGAATCAGCCCCAGCATTTT. Translated, it gives CASSMWGPNQPQHF. The J gene is TRBJ1-5, the V gene TRBV19, with D possibly matching TRBD1 (6 bases). Per the germline V gene, CDR1 is LNHDA and CDR2 is SQIVND (reference sequence). V was clipped by 3 bases and J by 4 bases, with 10 bases between them. This CDR3 region has 14 residues.

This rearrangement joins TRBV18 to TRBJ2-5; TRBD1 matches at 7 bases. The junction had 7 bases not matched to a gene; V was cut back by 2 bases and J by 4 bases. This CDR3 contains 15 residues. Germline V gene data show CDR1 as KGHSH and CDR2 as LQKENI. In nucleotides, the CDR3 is TGTGCCAGCTCACCAACAGACAGGGTGGTAGAGACCCAGTACTTC. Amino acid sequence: CASSPTDRVVETQYF.